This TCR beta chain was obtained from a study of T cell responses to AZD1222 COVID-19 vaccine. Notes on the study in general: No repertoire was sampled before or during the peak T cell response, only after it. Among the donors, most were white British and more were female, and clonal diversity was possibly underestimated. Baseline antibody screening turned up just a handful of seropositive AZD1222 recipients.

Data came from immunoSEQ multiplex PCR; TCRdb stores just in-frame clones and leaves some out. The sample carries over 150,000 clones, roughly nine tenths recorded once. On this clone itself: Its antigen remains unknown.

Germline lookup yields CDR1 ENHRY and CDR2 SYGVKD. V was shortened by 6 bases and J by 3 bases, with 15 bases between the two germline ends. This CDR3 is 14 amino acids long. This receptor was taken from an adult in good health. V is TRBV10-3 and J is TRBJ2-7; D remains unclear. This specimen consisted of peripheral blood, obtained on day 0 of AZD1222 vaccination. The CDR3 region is CAIRGQSGFYEQYF. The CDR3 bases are TGTGCCATCAGAGGGCAGAGTGGGTTCTACGAGCAGTACTTC.